This TCR beta chain is drawn from a study of T-cell reconstitution after alpha-beta-depleted transplantation in children. For TCRbeta, the library was prepared with unique molecular identifiers. TCRdb independently ran MiXCR on the PCR reads; one entry per CDR3 protein. The sample contains 440,000 or so distinct CDR3 sequences, roughly 43% of which appear only once. In its sample, this clonotype was seen many times. Trimming cost V 6 bases and J 4 bases; bases outside gene matches: 8. The CDR3 runs 15 residues. The germline CDR1 and CDR2 sequences are DFQATT and SNEGSKA (reference sequence). The sample consisted of PBMCs, taken before TCRalphabeta/CD19-depleted stem cell transplant. The source of this sequence is a girl aged 2-15 years with aplastic anemia, due to receive a stem cell transplant. The gene calls are TRBV20-1 and TRBJ1-5; 11 positions match TRBD1. The CDR3 loop reads CSAPGQGAGNQPQHF. In nucleotides, the CDR3 is TGCAGTGCCCCCGGACAGGGGGCCGGGAATCAGCCCCAGCATTTT.